This note documents a single T cell receptor beta chain sequence. No antigen is known for it. Researchers attached unique molecular identifiers to individual cDNA molecules. TCRdb passed the 5' RACE reads through MiXCR, listing each CDR3 protein once. The sample carries some 80,000 distinct CDR3 sequences, about 12% recorded once. The data were taken from a study of early T cells in non-severe SARS-CoV-2 infection. Study at large: With bulk RNA from unsorted whole blood as input, sequencing yielded unpaired chains.

The V and J ends lost 6 bases and 6 bases, in that order; junction bases with no gene match: 9. This CDR3 spans 16 amino acids. Germline CDR1 reads MNHEY; CDR2 reads SVGAGI. Regarding the study as a whole: The VDJdb matching leaned toward anti-spike CD8 responses and overlooked private and CD4 specificities.

The clonotype originates from an adult who was a healthcare worker with PCR-confirmed SARS-CoV-2 infection or an uninfected control (not recorded which). The genes are TRBV6-5 and TRBJ2-3; the match to TRBD2 covers 13 bases. The specimen was whole blood. CDR3 bases: TGTGCCAGCAGACCACTAGCGGGAGGGGTATGGGATACGCAGTATTTT. Its translation is CASRPLAGGVWDTQYF.